These T cell receptor beta chains were read from a single sample in a study of cytomegalovirus exposure and HLA in healthy donors. Here immunoSEQ multiplex PCR was the method, and the copy in TCRdb shows in-frame clones only, minus some. This sample has 170,000 or so clones, with roughly 75% found just once. Sequencing was done on a sample of PBMCs. These receptors originate from a woman in her forties or fifties in good health and CMV-seropositive. Each CDR3 is given with its conserved first and last residue. Fields, in order: D gene, J gene, clone size, CDR3 length, V gene, CDR3 DNA, CDR3 protein. D genes are given only for firm matches. Some rows have no size entry. The others give once, few or many, or a class for an expanded clone.

NA TRBJ1-1 once 13 TRBV6-5 TGTGCCAGCAGTTTCCTCCTAAACACTGAAGCTTTCTTT CASSFLLNTEAFF
NA TRBJ2-3 NA 13 TRBV6-1 TGTGCCAGCAGTGAAGGAGCCGCAGATACGCAGTATTTT CASSEGAADTQYF
TRBD1 TRBJ1-6 NA 15 TRBV7-6 TGTGCCAGCAGCTTAAATGGACAGGGAAATTCACCCCTCCACTTT CASSLNGQGNSPLHF
TRBD1 TRBJ2-7 NA 15 TRBV6-5 TGTGCCAGCAGTCGATCGGACAGGGGTGGTTACGAGCAGTACTTC CASSRSDRGGYEQYF
NA TRBJ1-1 NA 14 TRBV28 TGTGCCAGCAGTTCGGGACACCTGAACACTGAAGCTTTCTTT CASSSGHLNTEAFF
NA TRBJ1-5 once 13 TRBV15 TGTGCCACCAGCAGGCAAGGGGATCAGCCCCAGCATTTT CATSRQGDQPQHF
TRBD1 TRBJ1-2 NA 17 TRBV7-8 TGTGCCAGCAGCTTAGCGCGATTCGGGACAGTTTCTGATGGCTACACCTTC CASSLARFGTVSDGYTF
NA TRBJ2-2 NA 17 TRBV28 TGTGCCAGCAGTTTATGGTACGGGCAGGGGAACACCGGGGAGCTGTTTTTT CASSLWYGQGNTGELFF
NA TRBJ2-1 NA 13 TRBV7-6 TGTGCCAGCAGCTTAGGAGAAGACAATGAGCAGTTCTTC CASSLGEDNEQFF
TRBD1 TRBJ1-5 NA 15 TRBV6-5 TGTGCCAGCAGCCCCGACAGGGGGCAGAGTCAGCCCCAGCATTTT CASSPDRGQSQPQHF
NA TRBJ2-7 NA 14 TRBV4-3 TGCGCCAGCAGCTTGGAACGGGGGTGGGGCGAGCAGTACTTC CASSLERGWGEQYF
TRBD2 TRBJ2-5 NA 14 TRBV5-1 TGCGCCAGCAAAGCGGGGGGCCTACAAGAGACCCAGTACTTC CASKAGGLQETQYF
NA TRBJ1-5 NA 19 TRBV28 TGTGCCAGCAGTTTTATCCCTATACGGGGAAGGGTGGGCAATCAGCCCCAGCATTTT CASSFIPIRGRVGNQPQHF
NA TRBJ2-3 NA 12 TRBV7-7 TGTGCTAGCAGGCAATCGGGGGATACGCAGTATTTT CASRQSGDTQYF
NA TRBJ1-3 few 16 TRBV2 TGTGCCAGCAGTGGCGCCCCAGGGTATTCTGGAAACACCATATATTTT CASSGAPGYSGNTIYF
NA TRBJ2-5 NA 14 TRBV11-2 TGTGCCAGCAGCCCAGTCCCCAGCCAAGAGACCCAGTACTTC CASSPVPSQETQYF
NA TRBJ2-5 NA 14 TRBV7-3 TGTGCCAGCAGCTATAGCGGCAGACAAGAGACCCAGTACTTC CASSYSGRQETQYF
TRBD2 TRBJ2-1 NA 14 TRBV27 TGTGCCAGCAGCTTAGCGGGGGTGTACAATGAGCAGTTCTTC CASSLAGVYNEQFF